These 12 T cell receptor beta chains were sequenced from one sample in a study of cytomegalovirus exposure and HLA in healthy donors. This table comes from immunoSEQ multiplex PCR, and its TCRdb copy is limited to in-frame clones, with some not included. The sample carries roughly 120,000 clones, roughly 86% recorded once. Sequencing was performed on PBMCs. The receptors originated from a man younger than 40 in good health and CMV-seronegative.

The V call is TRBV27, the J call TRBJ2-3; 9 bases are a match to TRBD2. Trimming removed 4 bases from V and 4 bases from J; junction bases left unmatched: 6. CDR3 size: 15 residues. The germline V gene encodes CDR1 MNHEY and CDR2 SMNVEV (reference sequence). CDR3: CASSWLAGAADTQYF. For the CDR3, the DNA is TGTGCCAGCAGTTGGTTAGCGGGGGCGGCAGATACGCAGTATTTT.

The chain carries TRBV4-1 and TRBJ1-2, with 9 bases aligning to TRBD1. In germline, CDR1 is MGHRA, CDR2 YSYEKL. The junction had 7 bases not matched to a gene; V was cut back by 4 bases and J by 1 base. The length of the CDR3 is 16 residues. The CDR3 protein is CASSPRTGVINYGYTF. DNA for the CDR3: TGCGCCAGCAGCCCTCGGACAGGGGTAATTAACTATGGCTACACCTTC.

CDR3 sequence: CASSERGLHTDTQYF. CDR3 bases: TGTGCCAGCAGTGAACGGGGACTGCACACAGATACGCAGTATTTT. The rearrangement joins TRBV2 to TRBJ2-3, with D perhaps matching TRBD2 (6 bases). Germline V gene data show CDR1 as SNHLY and CDR2 as FYNNEI. V was clipped by 2 bases and J by 2 bases, with 11 bases between them. The CDR3 runs to 15 residues.

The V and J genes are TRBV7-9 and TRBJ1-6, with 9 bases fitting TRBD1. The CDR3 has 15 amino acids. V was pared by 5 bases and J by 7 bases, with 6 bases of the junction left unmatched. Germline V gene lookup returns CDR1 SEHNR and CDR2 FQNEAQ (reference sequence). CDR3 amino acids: CASSTPGQGNSPLHF. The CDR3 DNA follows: TGTGCCAGCAGCACCCCGGGACAGGGCAATTCACCCCTCCACTTT.

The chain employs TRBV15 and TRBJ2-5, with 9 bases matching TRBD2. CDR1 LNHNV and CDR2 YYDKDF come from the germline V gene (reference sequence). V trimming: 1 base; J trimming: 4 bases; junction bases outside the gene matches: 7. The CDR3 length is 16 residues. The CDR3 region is CATSRGNSGGSETQYF. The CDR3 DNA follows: TGTGCCACCAGCAGAGGGAATAGCGGGGGTTCAGAGACCCAGTACTTC.

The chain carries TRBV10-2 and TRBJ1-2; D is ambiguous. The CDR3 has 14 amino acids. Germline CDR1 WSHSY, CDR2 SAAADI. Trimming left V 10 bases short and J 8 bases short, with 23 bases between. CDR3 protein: CATSGGTNFGGYTF. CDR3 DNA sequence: TGCGCCACCTCAGGAGGCACGAACTTCGGGGGCTACACCTTC.

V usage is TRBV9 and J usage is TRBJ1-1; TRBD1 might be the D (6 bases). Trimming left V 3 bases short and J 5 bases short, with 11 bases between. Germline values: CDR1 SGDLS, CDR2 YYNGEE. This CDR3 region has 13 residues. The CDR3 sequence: CASSEYRVTEAFF. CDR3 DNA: TGTGCCAGCAGCGAATACAGGGTAACTGAAGCTTTCTTT.

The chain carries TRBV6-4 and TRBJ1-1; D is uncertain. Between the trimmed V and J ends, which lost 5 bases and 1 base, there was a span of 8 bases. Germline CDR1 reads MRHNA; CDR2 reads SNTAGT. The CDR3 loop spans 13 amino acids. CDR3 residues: CASSKQRNTEAFF. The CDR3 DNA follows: TGTGCCAGCAGTAAACAACGGAACACTGAAGCTTTCTTT.

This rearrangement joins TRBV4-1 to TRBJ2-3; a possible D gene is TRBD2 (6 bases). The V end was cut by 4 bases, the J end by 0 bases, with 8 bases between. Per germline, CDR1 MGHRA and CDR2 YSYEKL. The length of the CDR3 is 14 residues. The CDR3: CASSPLASTDTQYF. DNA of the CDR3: TGCGCCAGCAGCCCCCTAGCGAGCACAGATACGCAGTATTTT.

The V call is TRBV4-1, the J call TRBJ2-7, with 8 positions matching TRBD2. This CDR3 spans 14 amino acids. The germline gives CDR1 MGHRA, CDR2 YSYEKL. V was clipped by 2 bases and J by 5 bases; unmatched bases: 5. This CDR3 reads CASSQLREGHEQYF. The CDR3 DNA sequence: TGCGCCAGCAGCCAACTACGGGAGGGCCACGAGCAGTACTTC.

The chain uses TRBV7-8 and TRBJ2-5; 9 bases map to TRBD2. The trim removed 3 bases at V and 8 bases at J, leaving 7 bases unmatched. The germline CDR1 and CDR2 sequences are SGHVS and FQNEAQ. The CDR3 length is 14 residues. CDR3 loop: CASSFLAGFATQYF. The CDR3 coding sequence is TGTGCCAGCAGCTTCCTAGCGGGATTCGCTACCCAGTACTTC.

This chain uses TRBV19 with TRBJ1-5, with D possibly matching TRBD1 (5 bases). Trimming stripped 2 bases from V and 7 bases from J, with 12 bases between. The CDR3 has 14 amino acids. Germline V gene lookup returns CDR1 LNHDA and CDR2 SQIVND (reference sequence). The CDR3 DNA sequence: TGTGCCAGTAGTATATACAGGAGCTCACAGCCCCAGCATTTT. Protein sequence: CASSIYRSSQPQHF.